A selection of T cell receptor beta chains follows, all from one sample in a study of CD8+ T cells in alopecia areata. TCRdb's copy holds only in-frame clones and misses some; the assay was immunoSEQ multiplex PCR. The repertoire includes some 170,000 clones, roughly 50% of them detected once, and about a sixth sits in the top ten. Sequenced here: CD4+ T cells sorted from blood, sampled between weeks 55 and 65, from a patient treated with tofacitinib. These receptors were obtained from a human donor with alopecia areata. Each CDR3 is given with its conserved first and last residue. D genes are given only for firm matches. Some rows mark clone size as missing; the rest say once, few, many or name a class of expanded clone.

V	J	size	D	DNA	CDR3
TRBV7-9	TRBJ1-4	-	-	TGTGCCAGCAGTTGGGGCGGGGGCCTTGAAAAACTGTTTTTT	CASSWGGGLEKLFF
TRBV27	TRBJ2-5	-	-	TGTGCCAGCAGTTTATCTGGGGGGAAAGAGACCCAGTACTTC	CASSLSGGKETQYF
TRBV29-1	TRBJ1-5	-	-	TGCAGCGTTACGGAGGGCGGCAATCAGCCCCAGCATTTT	CSVTEGGNQPQHF
TRBV28	TRBJ2-5	-	TRBD1	TGTGCCAGCACAGGGGGCTTGGAGACCCAGTACTTC	CASTGGLETQYF
TRBV4-2	TRBJ2-1	-	-	TGTGCCAGCAGCCCTGAGGAGAGTCGGCCTAACAATGAGCAGTTCTTC	CASSPEESRPNNEQFF
TRBV15	TRBJ2-5	-	TRBD1	TGTGCCACCCAACAGGGACAGGCCCAAGAGACCCAGTACTTC	CATQQGQAQETQYF
TRBV5-1	TRBJ2-7	once	-	TGCGCCAGCAGCCCCATGGGTCAGTCCTACGAGCAGTACTTC	CASSPMGQSYEQYF
TRBV5-1	TRBJ2-3	few	-	TGCGCCAGCAGCAAGGGACCTAGCACAGATACGCAGTATTTT	CASSKGPSTDTQYF
TRBV29-1	TRBJ2-2	-	-	TGCAGCGCCCGTGACAGGATCTACGGGGAGCTGTTTTTT	CSARDRIYGELFF
TRBV6-5	TRBJ2-3	-	-	TGTGCCAGCAGTGAAGTCGGGGATACGCAGTATTTT	CASSEVGDTQYF
TRBV7-7	TRBJ2-5	few	-	TGTGCCAGCAGCGTCACAGGTTCCCAAGAGACCCAGTACTTC	CASSVTGSQETQYF